The clone carrying this TCR beta chain was picked up a small number of times. Its matching antigen is unknown. Per the germline V gene, CDR1 is SGHRS and CDR2 is YFSETQ. Unmatched junction bases numbered 4, after V lost 5 bases and J lost 0 bases. CDR3 length: 15 residues. The source of the sample is a study of identical twins. Notes on the study in general: Where out-of-frame alpha sequences were twin-shared, they showed excess low generation probability.

Each donor was a healthy Caucasian. A universal primer site came from template switching; cDNA carried unique molecular identifiers. Via MiXCR, TCRdb re-called the 5' RACE reads, giving one row per CDR3 protein. The data show 400,000 to 600,000 distinct CDR3 sequences, about a fifth seen once. The sample also formed part of further work on yellow fever vaccine responses in identical twins.

The clonotype was recovered from a woman younger than 30 in good health. Sequenced: CD4+ T cells sorted from blood. The rearrangement links TRBV5-1 to TRBJ2-2; TRBD1 aligns across 7 bases. DNA of the CDR3: TGCGCCAGCAGTGTGGGACAGCCGAACACCGGGGAGCTGTTTTTT. This sequence encodes CASSVGQPNTGELFF.